The source of this TCR beta chain is a study of T cell changes during pregnancy in multiple sclerosis. Germline CDR1 SGDLS, CDR2 YYNGEE. The CDR3 covers 15 residues. Trimming at V came to 4 bases and at J to 11 bases, leaving 11 bases not matched to a gene. Profiling relied on immunoSEQ multiplex PCR, and the TCRdb table lists in-frame clones only, not all of them. Of around 55,000 clones listed, roughly 94% are singletons. The source was CD8+ T cells from peripheral blood mononuclear cells, collected in the third trimester of pregnancy. The chain has TRBV9 and TRBJ2-1; 11 bases agree with TRBD2. The origin of this receptor is a female donor with multiple sclerosis, enrolled in a pregnancy study. The CDR3 sequence: CASSSPGTSGTKQFF. CDR3 DNA: TGTGCCAGCAGCTCCCCCGGGACTAGCGGTACTAAGCAGTTCTTC.